A single T cell receptor (beta chain) is shown here with its context. The data belong to a study of blood T cell repertoires in COVID-19. Study-level background: Samples of COVID-19 (acute and convalescent) were obtained from the United States, Italy and Spain.

Source study methods: Reference gene primer amplification gave nucleated cell count estimates. TCRdb's copy holds only in-frame clones and misses some; the assay was immunoSEQ multiplex PCR. The D gene and trimming were derived from the DNA, and the V and J assignments and clone size from that table. This sample has approximately 85,000 clones, with 90% found just once. With 5 bases clipped from V and 3 bases from J, the junction kept 7 bases outside the gene matches. The CDR3 extends over 15 amino acids. Germline values: CDR1 SGDLS, CDR2 YYNGEE. The origin of this receptor is a woman in her forties or fifties in a cohort sampled during active COVID-19. The chain joins TRBV9 to TRBJ2-3; 9 positions match TRBD2. Sample: peripheral blood. The CDR3 loop reads CASSAASGITDTQYF. The CDR3 DNA sequence: TGTGCCAGCAGTGCCGCTAGCGGGATAACAGATACGCAGTATTTT.